This T cell receptor beta chain is drawn from a study of CD8 T cells in ankylosing spondylitis. Points from the study as a whole: With a CD8+ phenotype, disease-linked clones were relatively rare in peripheral blood. Earlier authors reported some of these motif variants in reactive arthritis synovial fluid and blood. Researchers reportedly found disease-linked clones significantly enriched in matched ankylosing spondylitis synovial fluid.

With 3 bases removed from V and 8 bases from J, the gap between germline ends came to 16 bases. The CDR3 runs 13 residues. Germline CDR1 and CDR2: DFQATT and SNEGSKA (reference sequence). This clonotype has ten or more counts. The antigen is not known. Making use of molecular barcodes, quantitative 5'-RACE generated TCR beta libraries. Using its own MiXCR run on the 5' RACE reads, TCRdb lists one record per CDR3 protein. The sample contains some 120,000 distinct CDR3 sequences, about 7% of which appear only once. Sequenced material: blood, either unsorted or a sorted T cell fraction (not recorded which). This receptor was obtained from a male donor with ankylosing spondylitis or in good health (not recorded which). The gene calls are TRBV20-1 and TRBJ1-2; a weak D match, TRBD1 (6 bases). The CDR3, as DNA: TGCAGTGCTAGTTGGGTCCACAGGGACGGCTACACCTTC. It codes for CSASWVHRDGYTF.